This T cell receptor beta chain emerged from a study of T cell responses to AZD1222 COVID-19 vaccine. Trimming took off 1 base at V and 1 base at J, with 8 bases between the two ends. This CDR3 has 14 residues. Germline lookup yields CDR1 LGHNA and CDR2 YSLEER. Generated by immunoSEQ multiplex PCR, the TCRdb table keeps only in-frame clones and is missing some. The sample consists of some 110,000 clones, more than 70% of them appearing once. The source of this sequence is an adult who received the AZD1222 COVID-19 vaccine. V usage is TRBV4-3 and J usage is TRBJ2-7; tentatively, D is TRBD1 (6 bases). The specimen was peripheral blood, collected 28 days after the second AZD1222 dose. CDR3 sequence (DNA): TGCGCCAGCAGCCAAGGAGGACAGTCCTACGAGCAGTACTTC. It encodes CASSQGGQSYEQYF.